Below are 24 T cell receptor beta chains sequenced from a single sample in a study of cytomegalovirus exposure and HLA in healthy donors. The study ran its PCR with 60 Vbeta and 13 Jbeta primers. Data came from immunoSEQ multiplex PCR; TCRdb stores just in-frame clones and leaves some out. The sample has 150,000 to 200,000 clones, around three quarters seen once; the top ten hold more than 2%. Sequencing was performed on PBMCs. These TCRs come from a woman aged 30 to 39 in good health and CMV-seropositive.

The rearrangement uses TRBV5-1 and TRBJ1-1, with 10 positions matching TRBD1. The V gene end was trimmed by 5 bases and the J gene end by 5 bases; junction bases not matched to a gene: 12. The CDR3 spans 16 residues. CDR1 and CDR2 from the germline V gene are SGHRS and YFSETQ. CDR3 coding DNA: TGCGCCAGCAGTTCCTTCGTTCGGACAGGGGGAACTGAAGCTTTCTTT. Protein product: CASSSFVRTGGTEAFF.

In DNA, the CDR3 is TGTGCCAGTAGTGCCCGTCGAGGGCCCCCAAATCAAGAGACCCAGTACTTC. Amino acids: CASSARRGPPNQETQYF. This chain uses TRBV19 with TRBJ2-5; D possibly corresponds to TRBD2 (5 bases). Trimming left V 5 bases short and J 2 bases short, with 21 bases between. CDR3 length: 17 amino acids. Germline loops: CDR1 LNHDA, CDR2 SQIVND (reference sequence).

The chain has TRBV19 and TRBJ2-7, with D possibly matching TRBD2 (6 bases). CDR1 LNHDA and CDR2 SQIVND come from the germline V gene (reference sequence). V lost 8 bases and J lost 2, with 10 bases in between. This CDR3 spans 12 amino acids. The DNA of the CDR3 is TGTGCCAGTGCGGGACCCACCTACGAGCAGTACTTC. Protein sequence: CASAGPTYEQYF. Full variable domain (remainder filled in from reference TRBV19 and TRBJ2-7): DGGITQSPKYLFRKEGQNVTLSCEQNLNHDAMYWYRQDPGQGLRLIYYSQIVNDFQKGDIAEGYSVSREKKESFPLTVTSAQKNPTAFYLCASAGPTYEQYFGPGTRLTVT.

This clone showed up just once. The genes are TRBV5-6 and TRBJ2-1; TRBD1 aligns across 8 bases. The junction had 11 bases not matched to a gene; V was cut back by 4 bases and J by 5 bases. Looked up from germline, CDR1 is SGHDT and CDR2 is YYEEEE. CDR3 length: 16 amino acids. The CDR3 is CASSQLAGGVNNEQFF. The CDR3 region has the DNA TGTGCCAGCAGCCAGCTAGCAGGGGGCGTCAACAATGAGCAGTTCTTC.

This clone was recorded many times. This sequence joins TRBV7-2 and TRBJ1-3, with 7 bases identical to TRBD1. The length of the CDR3 is 16 residues. Germline CDR1 and CDR2: SGHTA and FQGNSA. Trimming cost V 5 bases and J 1 base; bases outside gene matches: 8. The CDR3 region has the DNA TGTGCCAGCAGCGCAAACAGGGGTCTGTCTGGAAACACCATATATTTT. Its translation is CASSANRGLSGNTIYF.

V gene TRBV5-8 combines with J gene TRBJ1-2; maybe TRBD1 (5 bases). The CDR3 contains 14 residues. Trimming took off 0 bases at V and 8 bases at J, with 14 bases between the two ends. Germline V gene sequence: CDR1 SGHTS, CDR2 YDEGEE. DNA of the CDR3: TGTGCCAGCAGCTTGGTAACAGGTTTAAGAGGCTACACCTTC. Translated, it gives CASSLVTGLRGYTF.

V and J are TRBV27 and TRBJ2-5; D perhaps matches TRBD2 (6 bases). Germline V gene sequence: CDR1 MNHEY, CDR2 SMNVEV (reference sequence). Between the trimmed V and J ends, which lost 2 bases and 4 bases, there was a span of 17 bases. The CDR3 spans 16 residues. Written as DNA, the CDR3 is TGTGCCAGCAGTTTAGGGGCGGGGCTATTCGGAGAGACCCAGTACTTC. It encodes CASSLGAGLFGETQYF.

The chain employs TRBV5-4 and TRBJ2-3; D is possibly TRBD2 (6 bases). In germline, CDR1 is SGHNT, CDR2 YYREEE (reference sequence). The CDR3 consists of 13 residues. As DNA, the CDR3 is TGTACCGGGGGACTCGGAGGGTCAGATACGCAGTATTTT. Residues: CTGGLGGSDTQYF.

The chain employs TRBV5-5 and TRBJ1-1; D is unclear. Deletions cut 0 bases from V and 6 bases from J, with 12 bases between. The CDR3 is made up of 14 amino acids. The germline V gene encodes CDR1 SGHKS and CDR2 YYEKEE (reference sequence). The CDR3 reads CASSLVGSSAEAFF. In DNA form, the CDR3 reads TGTGCCAGCAGCTTGGTAGGGAGTAGCGCTGAAGCTTTCTTT.

This chain connects TRBV2 to TRBJ2-7; D gene ambiguous. Germline V lookup: CDR1 SNHLY, CDR2 FYNNEI. Trimming shortened V by 7 bases and J by 4 bases, and 8 bases separated the two germline ends. This CDR3 spans 11 amino acids. CDR3 in amino acids: CASTFTYEQYF. The CDR3 DNA reads as TGTGCCAGCACATTCACTTACGAGCAGTACTTC. Full variable domain (missing parts from reference TRBV2 and TRBJ2-7): EPEVTQTPSHQVTQMGQEVILRCVPISNHLYFYWYRQILGQKVEFLVSFYNNEISEKSEIFDDQFSVERPDGSNFTLKIRSTKLEDSAMYFCASTFTYEQYFGPGTRLTVT.

CDR3 sequence reads: CASSVYSPLIGNTIYF. CDR3 sequence (DNA): TGTGCCAGCAGCGTATATTCCCCTCTTATTGGAAACACCATATATTTT. J is TRBJ1-3 and V is TRBV9; D ambiguous. V gave up 1 base and J gave up 3 bases, with 14 bases separating them. CDR1 is SGDLS, CDR2 YYNGEE, per germline. There are 16 residues in the CDR3.

This chain uses TRBV7-9 with TRBJ2-3; a weak D match, TRBD2 (5 bases). Trimming removed 3 bases from V and 0 bases from J, with 13 bases in between. Germline CDR1 is SEHNR and CDR2 is FQNEAQ (reference sequence). The CDR3 is 16 amino acids. CDR3 loop: CASSLSESGSTDTQYF. The CDR3 DNA is TGTGCCAGCAGCTTGTCGGAAAGCGGTAGCACAGATACGCAGTATTTT.

The genes are TRBV6-1 and TRBJ2-5; 14 positions agree with TRBD2. Trimming took 4 bases from V and 4 from J; bases not matched to a gene: 2. The CDR3 contains 15 residues. Germline CDR1 is MNHNS and CDR2 is SASEGT. The CDR3: CASSGLAGGGETQYF. CDR3 in DNA: TGTGCCAGCAGTGGACTAGCGGGAGGGGGAGAGACCCAGTACTTC.

The rearrangement joins TRBV7-9 to TRBJ1-1; D unresolved. Germline V gene data show CDR1 as SEHNR and CDR2 as FQNEAQ (reference sequence). The CDR3 consists of 13 residues. V lost 3 bases and J 3 bases, leaving 8 bases between the germline ends. The CDR3 DNA sequence: TGTGCCAGCAGCTTCGGAGGCTACACTGAAGCTTTCTTT. It translates to CASSFGGYTEAFF.

V is TRBV7-8 and J is TRBJ2-1, with TRBD2 identical over 8 bases. The V gene's germline CDR1 is SGHVS and CDR2 FQNEAQ. The junction had 11 bases not matched to a gene; V was cut back by 3 bases and J by 7 bases. The CDR3 totals 16 residues. The DNA of the CDR3 is TGTGCCAGCAGCTTCCAAGGGGGACTAGTGAGGAATGAGCAGTTCTTC. It encodes CASSFQGGLVRNEQFF.

Here the CDR3 reads CSVDRGSGETQYF. For the CDR3, the DNA is TGCAGCGTTGACCGGGGGTCGGGGGAGACCCAGTACTTC. The V call is TRBV29-1, the J call TRBJ2-5, with a tentative D call TRBD2 (6 bases). The CDR3 has 13 amino acids. From germline, CDR1 is SQVTM and CDR2 ANQGSEA. Deletions cut 3 bases from V and 5 bases from J, with 13 bases between.

This clone was counted a few times. The chain links TRBV25-1 to TRBJ2-6; D gene unclear. CDR3 size: 12 residues. The germline CDR1 and CDR2 sequences are MGHDK and SYGVNS. V was trimmed by 8 bases and J by 1 base, leaving 3 bases between them. The CDR3 DNA reads as TGTGCCAGCGTATCTGGGGCCAACGTCCTGACTTTC. Translation gives CASVSGANVLTF.

The J gene is TRBJ2-7, the V gene TRBV7-2; TRBD2 is a possible D gene (6 bases). The germline CDR1 and CDR2 sequences are SGHTA and FQGNSA. V was pared by 1 base and J by 3 bases, with 13 bases between. This CDR3 has 15 residues. CDR3 region: CASSLGIGRGYEQYF. CDR3 in DNA: TGTGCCAGCAGCTTAGGGATCGGGCGGGGCTACGAGCAGTACTTC.

The V call is TRBV5-3, the J call TRBJ2-7; D perhaps matches TRBD1 (5 bases). TRBV5-3 is noted as an ORF with a role that remains uncertain. This CDR3 comprises 12 residues. The CDR3 bases are TGTTCCCCCCCCAGGGCCCTCTACGAGCAGTACTTC. Its protein is CSPPRALYEQYF.

This clone has a handful of counts. DNA of the CDR3: TGTGCCAGCAGCGGAGGAACCCACAGCGGGGACCAAGAGACCCAGTACTTC. Translating it yields CASSGGTHSGDQETQYF. The rearrangement uses TRBV9 and TRBJ2-5; 7 bases line up with TRBD2. CDR1 is SGDLS, CDR2 YYNGEE, per germline. Germline trimming cut 3 bases from V and 0 bases from J; bases unmatched to any gene: 11. The CDR3 contains 17 residues. Together with reference TRBV9 and TRBJ2-5, the CDR3 gives the full variable domain: DSGVTQTPKHLITATGQRVTLRCSPRSGDLSVYWYQQSLDQGLQFLIQYYNGEERAKGNILERFSAQQFPDLHSELNLSSLELGDSALYFCASSGGTHSGDQETQYFGPGTRLLVL.

The CDR3 coding sequence is TGCAGCGTTGCAGGGGCCAGCACAGATACGCAGTATTTT. This encodes CSVAGASTDTQYF. This chain links TRBV29-1 with TRBJ2-3; possibly TRBD1 for D (6 bases). There are 13 residues in the CDR3. The germline V and J ends were trimmed by 4 bases and 0 bases, with 8 bases remaining between them. Germline CDR1 reads SQVTM; CDR2 reads ANQGSEA.

V gene TRBV10-3 combines with J gene TRBJ2-2; D remains ambiguous. This CDR3 has 15 amino acids. V lost 4 bases and J 0 bases, leaving 9 bases between the germline ends. From germline, CDR1 is ENHRY and CDR2 SYGVKD. The CDR3 reads CAISGQLTNTGELFF. In DNA, the CDR3 is TGTGCCATCAGTGGACAATTAACGAACACCGGGGAGCTGTTTTTT.

V usage is TRBV11-2 and J usage is TRBJ1-6; a weak D match, TRBD1 (6 bases). Germline lookup yields CDR1 SGHAT and CDR2 FQNNGV. The CDR3 runs 13 residues. Trimming shortened V by 5 bases and J by 10 bases, and 12 bases separated the two germline ends. The CDR3 spells CASSPQGWSPLHF. The DNA of the CDR3 is TGTGCCAGCAGCCCACAGGGTTGGTCACCCCTCCACTTT. The variable domain in full, with the rest retrieved from reference TRBV11-2 and TRBJ1-6, is EAGVAQSPRYKIIEKRQSVAFWCNPISGHATLYWYQQILGQGPKLLIQFQNNGVVDDSQLPKDRFSAERLKGVDSTLKIQPAKLEDSAVYLCASSPQGWSPLHFGNGTRLTVT.

This clone was seen more than once but under ten times. CDR3 bases: TGTGCCAGCAGTTTAAAAGGGGTCGATGGCTACACCTTC. Its protein is CASSLKGVDGYTF. The chain is built from TRBV27 and TRBJ1-2, with D possibly matching TRBD1 (5 bases). Germline assignment: CDR1 MNHEY and CDR2 SMNVEV (reference sequence). The CDR3 extends over 13 amino acids. The V end lost 2 bases, the J end lost 6 bases, and 10 bases lay between the germline ends.